Shown below are 22 T cell receptor beta chains from a single sample sequenced in a study of radiation and T cells in renal cell carcinoma. Data came from immunoSEQ multiplex PCR; TCRdb stores just in-frame clones and leaves some out. The sample has fewer than 150,000 clones; more than 75% are singletons. Time point noted: blood 2 weeks post-SBRT. As for treatment: 15 Gy SBRT to primary tumor, nephrectomy 4 weeks later. Material: blood, obtained from a patient whose treatment included radiotherapy and nephrectomy. These receptors originate from a woman between 70 and 85 years old with renal cell carcinoma.

The chain carries TRBV7-2 and TRBJ1-3; D is ambiguous. Germline V CDR1 and CDR2: SGHTA, FQGNSA. The CDR3 extends over 13 amino acids. Between the trimmed V and J ends, which lost 0 bases and 2 bases, there was a span of 2 bases. The CDR3 DNA follows: TGTGCCAGCAGCTTAGCTCCTGGAAACACCATATATTTT. It translates to CASSLAPGNTIYF.

This clone was seen only once. DNA for the CDR3: TGTGCCAGCAGTGACGACGGAGTCGCCTACAATGAGCAGTTCTTC. The encoded protein is CASSDDGVAYNEQFF. The rearrangement joins TRBV2 to TRBJ2-1; the D is unclear. The CDR3 runs 15 residues. V was pared by 3 bases and J by 2 bases, with 11 bases between. Germline loops: CDR1 SNHLY, CDR2 FYNNEI.

The gene calls are TRBV20-1 and TRBJ2-7; unclear D gene. The CDR3 contains 10 residues. Trimming cost V 3 bases and J 2 bases, with 2 bases left between them. CDR1 and CDR2 (germline): DFQATT, SNEGSKA (reference sequence). As DNA, the CDR3 is TGCAGTGCTAGTCCCTACGAGCAGTACTTC. Translation gives CSASPYEQYF.

J is TRBJ1-2 and V is TRBV4-2; D gene ambiguous. The CDR3 consists of 12 residues. The V end was cut by 3 bases, the J end by 2 bases, with 4 bases between. Germline lookup yields CDR1 LGHNA and CDR2 YNFKEQ. In nucleotides, the CDR3 is TGTGCCAGCAGCCAGGAGAACTATGGCTACACCTTC. As protein: CASSQENYGYTF.

The gene calls are TRBV9 and TRBJ1-3; TRBD1 might be the D (6 bases). Germline V lookup: CDR1 SGDLS, CDR2 YYNGEE. The V end lost 0 bases, the J end lost 5 bases, and 21 bases lay between the germline ends. This CDR3 spans 18 amino acids. The CDR3 DNA follows: TGTGCCAGCAGCGTAGGACCGGGGGCAGGGGAGGGAAGAAACACCATATATTTT. Translated: CASSVGPGAGEGRNTIYF.

The chain links TRBV5-1 to TRBJ1-5; TRBD1 might be the D (5 bases). The CDR3 has 16 residues. Germline V gene sequence: CDR1 SGHRS, CDR2 YFSETQ. Trimming stripped 2 bases from V and 3 bases from J, with 15 bases between. CDR3 DNA sequence: TGCGCCAGCAGCTTAGGGTATCCACAGGTCAATCAGCCCCAGCATTTT. Its translation is CASSLGYPQVNQPQHF.

The J gene is TRBJ2-5, the V gene TRBV27, with D hard to call. Trimming shortened V by 3 bases and J by 1 base, and 12 bases separated the two germline ends. The CDR3 length is 15 residues. Looked up from germline, CDR1 is MNHEY and CDR2 is SMNVEV (reference sequence). The CDR3 DNA is TGTGCCAGCAGTTTTTTCGGCGGCAGCCAAGAGACCCAGTACTTC. Amino acids: CASSFFGGSQETQYF.

The CDR3 protein is CASSRDGSGYTF. DNA for the CDR3: TGTGCCAGCAGTCGGGACGGATCTGGCTACACCTTC. The rearrangement uses TRBV6-5 and TRBJ1-2; TRBD1 might be the D (5 bases). CDR1 MNHEY and CDR2 SVGAGI come from the germline V gene. V dropped 5 bases and J dropped 7 bases, with 11 bases sitting between them. The CDR3 is made up of 12 amino acids.

This chain joins TRBV7-2 and TRBJ2-1, with TRBD1 identical over 9 bases. The CDR3 totals 13 residues. Germline V lookup: CDR1 SGHTA, CDR2 FQGNSA. V dropped 6 bases and J dropped 6; count of bases not matched to a gene: 3. The DNA for the CDR3 is TGTGCCAGCAGTTGGACAGGGGTCAATGAGCAGTTCTTC. Amino acid sequence: CASSWTGVNEQFF.

This rearrangement joins TRBV19 to TRBJ2-3, with TRBD2 matching over 7 bases. Germline V gene sequence: CDR1 LNHDA, CDR2 SQIVND (reference sequence). The CDR3 sequence is 15 residues long. V lost 6 bases to trimming and J lost 1 base; unmatched junction nucleotides: 7. CDR3 region: CASRDRGVGTDTQYF. The DNA for the CDR3 is TGTGCCAGTAGGGATCGGGGGGTTGGCACAGATACGCAGTATTTT.

V is TRBV7-2 and J is TRBJ2-5, with D perhaps being TRBD1 or TRBD2 (5 bases each). The CDR3 consists of 18 residues. In germline, CDR1 is SGHTA, CDR2 FQGNSA. V lost 4 bases and J 2 bases, leaving 23 bases between the germline ends. CDR3 sequence (DNA): TGTGCCAGCAGCTCGAATAATTGGGGGATCGGAGGTCAAGAGACCCAGTACTTC. Its translation is CASSSNNWGIGGQETQYF.

This clone was observed a single time. The chain links TRBV6-6 to TRBJ2-3; D uncertain. This CDR3 region has 11 residues. Trimming removed 6 bases from V and 6 bases from J, with 7 bases in between. The V gene's germline CDR1 is MNHNY and CDR2 SVGAGI (reference sequence). DNA of the CDR3: TGTGCCAGCAGCTCGGTGGATACGCAGTATTTT. Protein product: CASSSVDTQYF.

This sequence joins TRBV6-5 and TRBJ2-1, with D uncertain. CDR3 length equals 11 residues. The germline V gene has CDR1 MNHEY and CDR2 SVGAGI. Trimming pared 6 bases from V and 5 bases from J, leaving 5 bases between. The CDR3 is CASRYNNEQFF. In nucleotides, the CDR3 is TGTGCCAGCAGATATAACAATGAGCAGTTCTTC.

This clone was detected only once. V usage is TRBV4-1 and J usage is TRBJ2-3, with TRBD1 matching over 10 bases. J gave up 8 bases and V 0 bases, and 5 bases lay outside the gene matches. CDR1 and CDR2 (germline): MGHRA, YSYEKL. The CDR3 is 15 amino acids. Here the CDR3 reads CASSQENRDRGTQYF. CDR3 sequence (DNA): TGCGCCAGCAGCCAAGAGAACCGGGACAGGGGTACGCAGTATTTT.

This rearrangement joins TRBV30 to TRBJ2-3; no firm D call. In germline, CDR1 is GTSNPN, CDR2 SVGIG (reference sequence). CDR3 length equals 14 residues. Trimming pared 3 bases from V and 3 bases from J, leaving 13 bases between. CDR3 loop: CAWRRMPATDTQYF. For the CDR3, the DNA is TGTGCCTGGAGGAGGATGCCGGCAACAGATACGCAGTATTTT.

This chain joins TRBV5-8 and TRBJ2-1; D is possibly TRBD1 (6 bases). The CDR3 has 17 residues. CDR1 is SGHTS, CDR2 YDEGEE, per germline. Deletions cut 0 bases from V and 5 bases from J, with 18 bases between. The CDR3 spells CASSLAWDKSWDNEQFF. The CDR3 DNA reads TGTGCCAGCAGCTTGGCCTGGGACAAGAGTTGGGACAATGAGCAGTTCTTC.

The gene calls are TRBV5-1 and TRBJ1-2; possible D gene TRBD1, 6 bases. There are 15 residues in the CDR3. V lost 0 bases and J 3 bases, leaving 12 bases between the germline ends. Germline CDR1 and CDR2: SGHRS and YFSETQ. The CDR3 protein is CASSLERAGDYGYTF. Here the CDR3 DNA reads TGCGCCAGCAGCTTGGAAAGAGCAGGGGACTATGGCTACACCTTC.

The table lists this clone with a count of one. Other DNA sequences in this specimen translate into the identical CDR3. This sequence joins TRBV7-9 and TRBJ2-3, with a possible D match to TRBD2 (6 bases). Germline assignment: CDR1 SEHNR and CDR2 FQNEAQ (reference sequence). The CDR3 has 15 amino acids. V gave up 0 bases and J gave up 3 bases, with 10 bases separating them. CDR3 loop: CASSLALASTDTQYF. DNA for the CDR3: TGTGCCAGCAGCTTAGCGCTAGCGAGTACAGATACGCAGTATTTT.

The CDR3 region has the DNA TGTGCCAGCAGAACCACAGGGGGCTCTAGGGATGGCTACACCTTC. Translating it yields CASRTTGGSRDGYTF. The chain recombines TRBV6-5 with TRBJ1-2; 9 nucleotides align to TRBD1. J was trimmed by 6 bases and V by 6 bases; bases with no gene match: 11. Germline loops: CDR1 MNHEY, CDR2 SVGAGI. The CDR3 loop spans 15 amino acids.

The rearrangement uses TRBV11-2 and TRBJ2-7; 8 positions match TRBD1. The CDR3 has 16 residues. The germline gives CDR1 SGHAT, CDR2 FQNNGV. V was clipped by 2 bases and J by 0 bases; unmatched bases: 6. The CDR3 here is CASSLPRDRSSYEQYF. CDR3 DNA: TGTGCCAGCAGCTTACCCCGGGACAGGAGCTCCTACGAGCAGTACTTC. Full variable domain (outside the CDR3, taken from reference TRBV11-2 and TRBJ2-7): EAGVAQSPRYKIIEKRQSVAFWCNPISGHATLYWYQQILGQGPKLLIQFQNNGVVDDSQLPKDRFSAERLKGVDSTLKIQPAKLEDSAVYLCASSLPRDRSSYEQYFGPGTRLTVT.

The chain links TRBV5-4 to TRBJ1-1; unclear D gene. The CDR3 has 12 residues. Deletions cut 0 bases from V and 6 bases from J, with 6 bases between. CDR1 is SGHNT, CDR2 YYREEE, per germline (reference sequence). The CDR3 loop reads CASSLAGSEAFF. The CDR3 coding sequence is TGTGCCAGCAGCTTGGCGGGGTCTGAAGCTTTCTTT. Using reference TRBV5-4 and TRBJ1-1 for the parts outside the CDR3, the full variable domain is ETGVTQSPTHLIKTRGQQVTLRCSSQSGHNTVSWYQQALGQGPQFIFQYYREEENGRGNFPPRFSGLQFPNYSSELNVNALELDDSALYLCASSLAGSEAFFGQGTRLTVV.

The CDR3 loop is CASSIPRGKRNTGELFF. For the CDR3, the DNA is TGTGCCAGTAGTATCCCCAGGGGGAAAAGGAACACCGGGGAGCTGTTTTTT. This chain links TRBV19 with TRBJ2-2, with 7 bases lining up with TRBD1. The trim removed 3 bases at V and 1 base at J, leaving 8 bases unmatched. Germline CDR1 reads LNHDA; CDR2 reads SQIVND (reference sequence). The CDR3 runs to 17 residues.